This T cell receptor beta chain stems from a study of identical twins. Findings of the study overall: Fewer insertions marked abundant cord blood beta clonotypes; young adult naive trended weakly, memory not at all. Among out-of-frame alpha sequences shared by twins, low generation probability occurred in excess.

A universal primer site was incorporated via template switching, and the cDNA contained unique molecular identifiers. Via MiXCR, TCRdb re-called the 5' RACE reads, giving one row per CDR3 protein. The repertoire consists of 420,000 or so distinct CDR3 sequences, with roughly 20% occurring once and the leading ten covering 10% to 15%. This clonotype showed up just a few times. What it binds is not known. The CDR3 length is 16 residues. Germline V gives CDR1 DFQATT, CDR2 SNEGSKA (reference sequence). The ends lost 5 bases at V and 3 bases at J; junction bases unmatched: 9. The rearrangement links TRBV20-1 to TRBJ2-3; 12 bases line up with TRBD1. This sequence was found in a man aged 50-59 years in good health. The sequenced sample consisted of naive T cells sorted from blood. As DNA, the CDR3 is TGCAGTGCTGCCGGCCGGGACAGGGGGCAAACAGATACGCAGTATTTT. Translated: CSAAGRDRGQTDTQYF.